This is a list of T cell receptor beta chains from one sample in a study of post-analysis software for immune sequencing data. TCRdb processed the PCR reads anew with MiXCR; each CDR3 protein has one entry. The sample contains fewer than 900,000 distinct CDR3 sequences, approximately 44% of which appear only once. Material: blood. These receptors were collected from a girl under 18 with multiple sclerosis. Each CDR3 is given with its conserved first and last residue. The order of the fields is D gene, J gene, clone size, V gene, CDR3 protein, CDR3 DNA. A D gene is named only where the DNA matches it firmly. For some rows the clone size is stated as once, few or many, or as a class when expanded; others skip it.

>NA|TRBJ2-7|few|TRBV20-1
CSATGTAAYEQYF
TGCAGTGCTACCGGGACTGCTGCCTACGAGCAGTACTTC
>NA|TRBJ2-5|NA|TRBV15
CATSSQQGAETQYF
TGTGCCACCAGCAGCCAACAGGGCGCGGAGACCCAGTACTTC
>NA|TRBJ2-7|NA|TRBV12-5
CASAEGAYEQYF
TGTGCTAGTGCCGAGGGGGCCTACGAGCAGTACTTC
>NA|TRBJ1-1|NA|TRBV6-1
CASSESQGWSEAFF
TGTGCCAGCAGTGAAAGTCAGGGGTGGTCTGAAGCTTTCTTT
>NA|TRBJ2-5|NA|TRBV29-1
CSVDWQGETQYF
TGCAGCGTTGACTGGCAGGGAGAGACCCAGTACTTC
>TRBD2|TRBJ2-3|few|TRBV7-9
CASSPRGLAGDTDTQYF
TGTGCCAGCAGCCCCCGAGGACTAGCGGGAGACACAGATACGCAGTATTTT
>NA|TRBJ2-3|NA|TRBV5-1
CASSFRDRNTDTQYF
TGCGCCAGCAGCTTCCGGGACCGCAACACAGATACGCAGTATTTT
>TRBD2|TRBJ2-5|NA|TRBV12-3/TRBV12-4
CASSSTSVGETQYF
TGTGCCAGCAGCAGTACTAGCGTTGGAGAGACCCAGTACTTC
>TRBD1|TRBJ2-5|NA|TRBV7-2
CASSSPQGGETQYF
TGTGCCAGCAGCTCCCCACAGGGGGGAGAGACCCAGTACTTC
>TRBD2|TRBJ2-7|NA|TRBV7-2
CASSLAGTSRPYEQYF
TGTGCCAGCAGCTTAGCCGGGACTAGTCGTCCCTACGAGCAGTACTTC
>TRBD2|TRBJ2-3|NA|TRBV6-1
CASSPNLAGGTDTQYF
TGTGCCAGCAGCCCCAATCTAGCGGGAGGCACAGATACGCAGTATTTT